The clone carrying this TCR beta chain appeared a few times. The antigen is undetermined. Of the isolated RNA, all was reverse transcribed, and so the sequenced material was expressed TCRB transcripts. The data were produced by immunoSEQ multiplex PCR, yet TCRdb's version contains in-frame clones alone and is incomplete. This repertoire shows around 250,000 clones, approximately 15% found once; its top ten account for 0.019%. Germline CDR1 reads SGHVS; CDR2 reads FNYEAQ. The V gene end was trimmed by 5 bases and the J gene end by 2 bases; junction bases not matched to a gene: 6. The CDR3 runs 15 residues. Staining for CD45RO/CCR7/CD25/CD127/CD95/CD27 allowed sorting of CD4+ naive, central memory, regulatory and stem cell-like memory cells. This record comes from a study of beta chain features in type 1 diabetes. General study findings and limits: In every one of the four CD4+ subsets, TCRB CDR3s were moderately but significantly shorter in Type 1 diabetes patients. TCRB rearrangement may or may not be influenced by HLA type; here this remained unresolved.

V usage is TRBV7-6 and J usage is TRBJ2-7, with 10 bases lining up with TRBD2. The source of this sequence is a man aged 30-40 years with type 1 diabetes. The specimen sequenced was naive CD4+ T cells from blood. CDR3 loop: CASSATSGAAYEQYF. The DNA of the CDR3 is TGTGCCAGCAGCGCAACTAGCGGGGCAGCCTACGAGCAGTACTTC. Drawing the rest from reference TRBV7-6 and TRBJ2-7, the complete variable domain is GAGVSQSPRYKVTKRGQDVALRCDPISGHVSLYWYRQALGQGPEFLTYFNYEAQQDKSGLPNDRFSAERPEGSISTLTIQRTEQRDSAMYRCASSATSGAAYEQYFGPGTRLTVT.